This T cell receptor (beta chain) came from a study of blood T cell repertoires in COVID-19. Study summary: There were acute and convalescent COVID-19 samples, and they came from the United States, Italy and Spain.

Here immunoSEQ multiplex PCR was the method, and the copy in TCRdb shows in-frame clones only, minus some. The sample lists under 150,000 clones, almost 90% occurring once. Input material: peripheral blood. This TCR derives from a human donor in a cohort sampled during active COVID-19.

This chain's CDR3 is CASSLGTSGSRADTQYF. As DNA, the CDR3 is TGTGCCAGCAGTTTGGGGACTAGCGGGAGCAGGGCAGATACGCAGTATTTT. This chain connects TRBV28 to TRBJ2-3, with TRBD2 matching over 14 bases. Germline CDR1 and CDR2: MDHEN and SYDVKM. This CDR3 region has 17 residues. Unmatched junction bases numbered 6, after V lost 3 bases and J lost 4 bases. The full variable domain, rest sourced from reference TRBV28 and TRBJ2-3, is DVKVTQSSRYLVKRTGEKVFLECVQDMDHENMFWYRQDPGLGLRLIYFSYDVKMKEKGDIPEGYSVSREKKERFSLILESASTNQTSMYLCASSLGTSGSRADTQYFGPGTRLTVL.